One and the same sample provided the 4 T cell receptor beta chains below, sequenced in a study of control samples from healthy donors and cancer patients. Profiled with immunoSEQ multiplex PCR; TCRdb holds only in-frame clones, not every one. The data contain fewer than 200,000 clones, nearly 90% of them singletons. Sample: blood. Receptor source: a woman aged 45-65 years in good health.

The rearrangement uses TRBV28 and TRBJ2-1; 9 bases match TRBD1. The CDR3 runs to 21 residues. J lost 9 bases, V lost 3 bases, and 27 bases had no gene match. The germline V gene has CDR1 MDHEN and CDR2 SYDVKM. DNA of the CDR3: TGTGCCAGCAGTTTGCGTCCCGGGACAGGGTCTCCGGGCAGAGGGTTTGGTGAGCAGTTCTTC. Amino acids: CASSLRPGTGSPGRGFGEQFF. The full variable domain, in which reference TRBV28 and TRBJ2-1 provide the parts outside the CDR3, is DVKVTQSSRYLVKRTGEKVFLECVQDMDHENMFWYRQDPGLGLRLIYFSYDVKMKEKGDIPEGYSVSREKKERFSLILESASTNQTSMYLCASSLRPGTGSPGRGFGEQFFGPGTRLTVL.

The CDR3 DNA follows: TGTGCCAGCAGTCGGACTGTGCAAGAGACCCAGTACTTC. Protein sequence: CASSRTVQETQYF. The chain is built from TRBV6-5 and TRBJ2-5; a possible D gene is TRBD2 (5 bases). Germline-derived CDR1 and CDR2 are MNHEY and SVGAGI. This CDR3 is 13 amino acids long. The V gene lost 5 bases and the J gene lost 2 bases, with 9 bases spanning the gap.

This clone was counted once. Other nucleotide sequences from this sample produce the same CDR3. The genes are TRBV2 and TRBJ2-5, with 10 positions matching TRBD2. CDR3 size: 14 residues. Per the germline V gene, CDR1 is SNHLY and CDR2 is FYNNEI. Germline trimming cut 5 bases from V and 1 base from J; bases unmatched to any gene: 1. The CDR3 sequence is CASSWTSGQETQYF. The CDR3 DNA reads as TGTGCCAGCAGTTGGACTAGCGGCCAAGAGACCCAGTACTTC.

This chain uses TRBV7-9 with TRBJ2-2; no reliable D call. Germline loops: CDR1 SEHNR, CDR2 FQNEAQ (reference sequence). The CDR3 length is 12 residues. V gave up 5 bases and J gave up 6 bases, with 7 bases separating them. This CDR3 is CASSPIPGELFF. The CDR3 DNA reads as TGTGCCAGCAGCCCTATCCCCGGGGAGCTGTTTTTT.